This TCR beta chain was captured by sequencing in a study of cytomegalovirus exposure and HLA in healthy donors. General study results and limits: It was in a later analysis that TCR association rates were seen to vary by HLA locus, highest for DRB1 and lowest for HLA-C. The number of N-insertions in an Asian-associated ancestry cluster was reportedly below the approximately 680-donor mean in a later analysis. Among TCR sequences, most were rare, though some public TCRs appeared in many donors.

60 Vbeta and 13 Jbeta primers were used in PCR. Sequencing was performed with immunoSEQ multiplex PCR; in TCRdb, only in-frame clones are kept and a portion is missing. The sample consists of over 100,000 clones, around 80% of them appearing once. Germline-derived CDR1 and CDR2 are SNHLY and FYNNEI. The CDR3 length is 13 residues. Trimming shortened V by 8 bases and J by 11 bases, and 21 bases separated the two germline ends. Concerning this clone: Its antigen is not identified. A much larger clone lies one base from this, so it may be a read error.

The clonotype comes from a man younger than 40 in good health and CMV-seronegative. V gene TRBV2 combines with J gene TRBJ2-5, with D perhaps TRBD2 (6 bases). Sequences were obtained from PBMCs. CDR3 loop: CASVNLRDGKQYF. In DNA, the CDR3 is TGTGCCAGCGTAAATTTGCGGGACGGCAAGCAGTACTTC.